This is a list of T cell receptor beta chains from one sample in a study of control samples from healthy donors and cancer patients. Data came from immunoSEQ multiplex PCR; TCRdb stores just in-frame clones and leaves some out. The table records 60,000 to 85,000 clones, approximately 92% of them present only once. The material sequenced was blood. The source of these receptors is a woman aged 55 to 70 in good health. The CDR3 runs from the conserved cysteine through the conserved F or W. The order of the fields is CDR3 protein, V gene, J gene.

cdr3_aa: CASSQAHVSLPEQFF
v_call: TRBV3-1/TRBV3-2
j_call: TRBJ2-1

cdr3_aa: CASRPGQGYTIYF
v_call: TRBV2
j_call: TRBJ1-3

cdr3_aa: CASSLQGPNEKLFF
v_call: TRBV5-1
j_call: TRBJ1-4

cdr3_aa: CASSDRGGETQYF
v_call: TRBV11-2
j_call: TRBJ2-5

cdr3_aa: CASMASGRVVNEQFF
v_call: TRBV2
j_call: TRBJ2-1

cdr3_aa: CASSGTPGNEQFF
v_call: TRBV10-3
j_call: TRBJ2-1

cdr3_aa: CASREATPDTQYF
v_call: TRBV11-2
j_call: TRBJ2-3

cdr3_aa: CAWSYSHSNQPQHF
v_call: TRBV30
j_call: TRBJ1-5

cdr3_aa: CASSRYSATEAFF
v_call: TRBV27
j_call: TRBJ1-1

cdr3_aa: CAISESRGAQRPLHF
v_call: TRBV10-3
j_call: TRBJ1-6

cdr3_aa: CASSLGLAGLSTDTQYF
v_call: TRBV7-2
j_call: TRBJ2-3

cdr3_aa: CASSRYEQYF
v_call: TRBV28
j_call: TRBJ2-7

cdr3_aa: CASSPTQADVRQFF
v_call: TRBV2
j_call: TRBJ1-4

cdr3_aa: CASSGLAGVMGTGELFF
v_call: TRBV6-2/TRBV6-3
j_call: TRBJ2-2

cdr3_aa: CASSLGLAGIVIEQFF
v_call: TRBV5-4
j_call: TRBJ2-1

cdr3_aa: CASSSQGDRSPLHF
v_call: TRBV5-5
j_call: TRBJ1-6

cdr3_aa: CASSYTGHNGYTF
v_call: TRBV6-5
j_call: TRBJ1-2

cdr3_aa: CASSSPDRVGGELFF
v_call: TRBV5-1
j_call: TRBJ2-2

cdr3_aa: CATLLGSGNSEQYF
v_call: TRBV10-3
j_call: TRBJ2-7

cdr3_aa: CAWSAGLGSDSPLHF
v_call: TRBV30
j_call: TRBJ1-6

cdr3_aa: CASSPPWGETQYF
v_call: TRBV14
j_call: TRBJ2-5

cdr3_aa: CASSLRGNGNEQFF
v_call: TRBV7-2
j_call: TRBJ2-1

cdr3_aa: CASTTGGFSGSSYNSPLHF
v_call: TRBV5-6
j_call: TRBJ1-6

cdr3_aa: CASSLGRVDYGYTF
v_call: TRBV5-4
j_call: TRBJ1-2

cdr3_aa: CASSVASGYTYEQYF
v_call: TRBV9
j_call: TRBJ2-7

cdr3_aa: CASSTIGTNEKLFF
v_call: TRBV7-9
j_call: TRBJ1-4

cdr3_aa: CASSQSTGWGNSPLHF
v_call: TRBV18
j_call: TRBJ1-6

cdr3_aa: CATSPAGGLDTQYF
v_call: TRBV24-1
j_call: TRBJ2-3

cdr3_aa: CASEGLTYEQYF
v_call: TRBV28
j_call: TRBJ2-7

cdr3_aa: CASSYSRGEKLFF
v_call: TRBV6-5
j_call: TRBJ1-4